This TCR beta chain was found in a study of beta chain features in type 1 diabetes. Study-level findings and limits: Cells expressing TCR highly could be over-represented by cDNA sequencing. Within the patient group, naive, central memory and Treg TCRB repertoires appeared more similar to each other than within healthy donors. When Type 1 diabetes patients were examined, their TCRB CDR3s proved moderately but significantly shorter in all four CD4+ subsets.

V shed 4 bases and J shed 1 base, with 16 bases lying between them. This CDR3 region has 15 residues. The germline CDR1 and CDR2 sequences are GTSNPN and SVGIG (reference sequence). This clone was seen more than once but under ten times. Antigen unknown. TCRB transcripts that were expressed got sequenced, as all of the isolated RNA had been reverse transcribed. Some clones are missing from TCRdb's copy, which holds only in-frame ones; the method was immunoSEQ multiplex PCR. The sample shows a few hundred thousand clones, 13% of them seen only once. A CD45RO/CCR7/CD25/CD127/CD95/CD27 panel sorted naive, central memory, regulatory and stem cell-like memory CD4+ cells.

The TCR originated in a woman between 18 and 29 years old with type 1 diabetes. Sequencing was done on a sample of naive CD4+ T cells from blood. The gene calls are TRBV30 and TRBJ1-1; D is undetermined. CDR3 sequence (DNA): TGTGCCTGGAATCGTGGTGCTAACAGGAACACTGAAGCTTTCTTT. Translating gives CAWNRGANRNTEAFF.